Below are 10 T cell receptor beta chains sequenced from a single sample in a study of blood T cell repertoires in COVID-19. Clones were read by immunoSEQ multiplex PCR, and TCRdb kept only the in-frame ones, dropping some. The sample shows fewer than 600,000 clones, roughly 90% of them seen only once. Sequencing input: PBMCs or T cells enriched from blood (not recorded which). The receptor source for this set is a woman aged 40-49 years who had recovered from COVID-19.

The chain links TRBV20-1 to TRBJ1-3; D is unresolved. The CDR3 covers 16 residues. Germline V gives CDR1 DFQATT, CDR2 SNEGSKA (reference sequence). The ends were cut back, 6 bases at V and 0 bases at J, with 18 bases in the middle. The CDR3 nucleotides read TGCAGTGCCAGTCGGGGAGTAGCATCCTCTGGAAACACCATATATTTT. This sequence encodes CSASRGVASSGNTIYF.

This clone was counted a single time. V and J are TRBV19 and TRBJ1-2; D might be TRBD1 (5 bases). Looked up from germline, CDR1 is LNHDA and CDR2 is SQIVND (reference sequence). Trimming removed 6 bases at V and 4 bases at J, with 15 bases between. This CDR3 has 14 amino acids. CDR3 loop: CASRPSGDLYGYTF. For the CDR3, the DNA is TGTGCCAGTAGGCCGTCGGGGGACCTCTATGGCTACACCTTC.

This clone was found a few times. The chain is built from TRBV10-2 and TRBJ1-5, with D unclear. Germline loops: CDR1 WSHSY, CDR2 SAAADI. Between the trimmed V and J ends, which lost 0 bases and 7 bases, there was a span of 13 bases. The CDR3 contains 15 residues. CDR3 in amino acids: CASSESPGYVQPQHF. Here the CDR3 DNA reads TGCGCCAGCAGTGAGTCGCCGGGATATGTACAGCCCCAGCATTTT.

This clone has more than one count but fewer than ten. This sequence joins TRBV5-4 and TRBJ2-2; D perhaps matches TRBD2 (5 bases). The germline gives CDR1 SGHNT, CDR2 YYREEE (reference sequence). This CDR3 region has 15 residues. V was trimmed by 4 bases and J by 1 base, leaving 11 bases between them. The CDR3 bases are TGTGCCAGCAGCCCTACTAGGCTGAACACCGGGGAGCTGTTTTTT. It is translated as CASSPTRLNTGELFF.

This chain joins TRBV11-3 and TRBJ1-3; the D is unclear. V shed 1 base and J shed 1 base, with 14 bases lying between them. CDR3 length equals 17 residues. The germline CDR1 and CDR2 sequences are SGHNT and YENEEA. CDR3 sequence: CASSLADLGRSGNTIYF. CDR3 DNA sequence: TGTGCCAGCAGCTTAGCCGACCTGGGGAGGTCTGGAAACACCATATATTTT. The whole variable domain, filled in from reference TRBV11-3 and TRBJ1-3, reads EAGVVQSPRYKIIEKKQPVAFWCNPISGHNTLYWYLQNLGQGPELLIRYENEEAVDDSQLPKDRFSAERLKGVDSTLKIQPAELGDSAVYLCASSLADLGRSGNTIYFGEGSWLTVV.

CDR3 residues: CASSHFQLYGYTF. The CDR3 DNA reads as TGTGCCAGCAGCCATTTTCAACTCTATGGCTACACCTTC. The chain carries TRBV3-1 (or the pseudogene TRBV3-2) and TRBJ1-2; unclear D gene. The CDR3 length is 13 residues. In germline, CDR1 is LGHDT, CDR2 YNNKEL (reference sequence). V lost 3 bases and J lost 4, with 9 bases in between.

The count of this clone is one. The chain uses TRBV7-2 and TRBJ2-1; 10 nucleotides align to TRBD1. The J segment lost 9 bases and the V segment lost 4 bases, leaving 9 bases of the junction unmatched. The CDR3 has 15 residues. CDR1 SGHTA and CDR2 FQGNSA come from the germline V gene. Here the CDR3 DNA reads TGTGCCAGCAGCTACGGGACAGGGGTGGGGGCTGAGCAGTTCTTC. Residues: CASSYGTGVGAEQFF. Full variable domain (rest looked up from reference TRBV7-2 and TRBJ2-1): GAGVSQSPSNKVTEKGKDVELRCDPISGHTALYWYRQSLGQGLEFLIYFQGNSAPDKSGLPSDRFSAERTGGSVSTLTIQRTQQEDSAVYLCASSYGTGVGAEQFFGPGTRLTVL.

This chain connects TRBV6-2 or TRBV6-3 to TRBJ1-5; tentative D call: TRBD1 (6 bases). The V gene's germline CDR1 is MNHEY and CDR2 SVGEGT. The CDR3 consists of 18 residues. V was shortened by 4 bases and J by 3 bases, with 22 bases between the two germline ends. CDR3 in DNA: TGTGCCAGCAGTTCAGGGCTGGTGAGACAGGTCTACAATCAGCCCCAGCATTTT. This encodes CASSSGLVRQVYNQPQHF.

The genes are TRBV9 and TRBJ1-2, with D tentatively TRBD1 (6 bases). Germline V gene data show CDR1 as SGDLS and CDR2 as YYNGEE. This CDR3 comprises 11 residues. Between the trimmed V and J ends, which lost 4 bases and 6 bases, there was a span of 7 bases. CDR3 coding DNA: TGTGCCAGCAGCAGGGGGAATGGCTACACCTTC. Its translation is CASSRGNGYTF.

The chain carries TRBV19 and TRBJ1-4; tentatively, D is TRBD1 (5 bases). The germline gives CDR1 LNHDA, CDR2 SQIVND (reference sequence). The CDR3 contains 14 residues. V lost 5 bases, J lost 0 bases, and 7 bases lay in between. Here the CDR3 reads CASSDRPTNEKLFF. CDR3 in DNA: TGTGCCAGTAGTGACAGACCAACTAATGAAAAACTGTTTTTT.